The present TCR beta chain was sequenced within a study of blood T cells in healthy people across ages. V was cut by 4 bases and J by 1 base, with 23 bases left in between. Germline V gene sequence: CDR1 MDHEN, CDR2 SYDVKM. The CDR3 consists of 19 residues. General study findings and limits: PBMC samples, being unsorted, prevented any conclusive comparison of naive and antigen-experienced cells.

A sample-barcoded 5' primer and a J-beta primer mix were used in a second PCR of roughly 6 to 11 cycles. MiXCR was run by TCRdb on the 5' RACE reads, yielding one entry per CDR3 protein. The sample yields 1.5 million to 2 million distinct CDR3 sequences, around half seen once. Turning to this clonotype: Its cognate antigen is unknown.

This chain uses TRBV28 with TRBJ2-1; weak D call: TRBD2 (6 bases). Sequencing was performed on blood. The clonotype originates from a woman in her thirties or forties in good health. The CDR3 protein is CASSSIVGGTYGSYNEQFF. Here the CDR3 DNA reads TGTGCCAGCAGTTCGATAGTAGGAGGGACCTACGGGTCCTACAATGAGCAGTTCTTC.